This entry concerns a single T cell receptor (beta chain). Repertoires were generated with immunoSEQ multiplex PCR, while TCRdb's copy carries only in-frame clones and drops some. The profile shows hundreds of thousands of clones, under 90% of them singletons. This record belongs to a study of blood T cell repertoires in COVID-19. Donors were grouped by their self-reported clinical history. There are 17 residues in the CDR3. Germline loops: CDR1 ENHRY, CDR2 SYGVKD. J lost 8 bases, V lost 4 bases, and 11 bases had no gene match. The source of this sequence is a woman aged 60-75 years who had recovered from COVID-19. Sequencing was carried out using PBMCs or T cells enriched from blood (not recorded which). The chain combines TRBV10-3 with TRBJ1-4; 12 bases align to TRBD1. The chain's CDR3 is CAISASGTGGGGEKLFF. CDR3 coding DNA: TGTGCCATCAGTGCCTCCGGGACAGGGGGCGGAGGAGAAAAACTGTTTTTT.